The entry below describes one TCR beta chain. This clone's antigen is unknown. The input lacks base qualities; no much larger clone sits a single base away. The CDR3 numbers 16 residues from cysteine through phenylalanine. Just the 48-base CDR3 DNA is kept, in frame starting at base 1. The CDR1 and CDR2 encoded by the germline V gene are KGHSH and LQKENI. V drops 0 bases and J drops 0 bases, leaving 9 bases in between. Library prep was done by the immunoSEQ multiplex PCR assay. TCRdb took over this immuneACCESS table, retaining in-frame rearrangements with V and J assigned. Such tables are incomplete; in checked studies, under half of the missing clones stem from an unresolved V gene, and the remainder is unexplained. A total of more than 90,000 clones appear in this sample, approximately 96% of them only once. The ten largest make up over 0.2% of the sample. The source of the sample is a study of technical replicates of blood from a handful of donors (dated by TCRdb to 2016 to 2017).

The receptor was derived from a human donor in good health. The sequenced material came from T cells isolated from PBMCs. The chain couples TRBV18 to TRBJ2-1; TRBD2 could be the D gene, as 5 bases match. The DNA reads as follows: TGTGCCAGCTCACCACCAGGAGGAAGCTCCTACAATGAGCAGTTCTTC. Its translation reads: CASSPPGGSSYNEQFF.